Reported below is one T cell receptor (beta chain). It may be a read error: a sequence one base away is much more abundant. This CDR3 fails to terminate in the conserved phenylalanine or tryptophan, so it likely reflects a read error. The TCR beta CDR3 regions underwent amplification from RNA transcripts. First-round RT-PCR employed HTBI primers, with a second-round multiplex PCR after it. TCRdb independently ran MiXCR on the multiplex PCR reads; one entry per CDR3 protein. The sample holds 500,000 to 600,000 distinct CDR3 sequences, under 40% seen once. In germline, CDR1 is ENHRY, CDR2 SYGVKD. The CDR3 has 16 residues. The data belong to a study of Graves' ophthalmopathy and Graves' hyperthyroidism. Background on the study: Hyperthyroidism counted as stable given no ophthalmopathy within 18 months of follow-up.

This clonotype was obtained from an adult man with Graves' hyperthyroidism. The chain is built from TRBV10-3 and TRBJ1-2; 8 bases map to TRBD1. The sequenced material came from peripheral blood or thyroid tissue (not recorded which). This CDR3 reads CASSPNHRDRYYGYTL. CDR3 bases: TGTGCCAGCAGTCCGAACCACCGGGACAGGTACTATGGCTACACCCTC.